This TCR beta chain was sequenced in a study of CD8 T cells in Susac syndrome. Random hexamers served to reverse transcribe roughly 0.45 to 1 ug RNA. TCR beta CDR3 was amplified by immunoSEQ multiplex PCR. This amplification extended across 54 Vbeta and 13 Jbeta segments. TCRdb re-analysed the immunoSEQ multiplex PCR reads in MiXCR, keeping a single row per CDR3 protein. This sample carries some 190,000 distinct CDR3 sequences, about 95% of them seen once, and the ten largest clones take about 0.1%. TCR beta sequences were obtained from blood CD8+ and CD4+ T cells. FACS was used to enrich TEMRA cells, whereas the CD8+ and CD4+ T cells were obtained by negative isolation. The CDR3 is made up of 13 amino acids. CDR1 and CDR2 (germline): GTSNPN, SVGIG (reference sequence). V was trimmed by 0 bases and J by 9 bases, leaving 12 bases between them.

The sample consisted of CD4+ T cells from PBMCs. The V and J genes are TRBV30 and TRBJ2-1; unclear D gene. The sequence derives from a human donor in good health. The CDR3 region has the DNA TGTGCCTGGAGTGTTCGGAGCTTCGCTGAGCAGTTCTTC. Amino acid sequence: CAWSVRSFAEQFF.